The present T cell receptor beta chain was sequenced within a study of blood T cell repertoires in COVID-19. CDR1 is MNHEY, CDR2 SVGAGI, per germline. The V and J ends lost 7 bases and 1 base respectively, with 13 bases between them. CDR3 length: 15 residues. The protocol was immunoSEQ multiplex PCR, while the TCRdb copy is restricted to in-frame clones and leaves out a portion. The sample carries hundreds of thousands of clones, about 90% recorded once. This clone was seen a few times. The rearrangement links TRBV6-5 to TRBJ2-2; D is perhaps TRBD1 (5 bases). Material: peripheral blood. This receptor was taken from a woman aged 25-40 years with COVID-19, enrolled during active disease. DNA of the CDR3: TGTGCCAGCACCGGACAAACTTTGAACACCGGGGAGCTGTTTTTT. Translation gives CASTGQTLNTGELFF.